The 20 T cell receptor beta chains in this list originate from one sample, sequenced in a study of T-cell memory formation after mild COVID-19. One entry per CDR3 protein, called by TCRdb with MiXCR from the 5' RACE reads. The table has 500,000 to 550,000 distinct CDR3 sequences, around 21% seen once; the top ten hold around an eighth. Sequencing was performed on PBMCs or a T cell subset sorted from them (not recorded which). Receptors originate from an adult woman who had mild COVID-19 (a few samples of this study predate the infection). Cell type and time point are not known.

This clonotype was detected a few times. The J gene is TRBJ2-1, the V gene TRBV4-1; no definite D call. Trimming stripped 1 base from V and 0 bases from J, with 13 bases between. From germline, CDR1 is MGHRA and CDR2 YSYEKL. The CDR3 loop spans 17 amino acids. The CDR3 protein is CASSQGSRTSSYNEQFF. CDR3 coding DNA: TGCGCCAGCAGCCAAGGGTCGAGAACGAGCTCCTACAATGAGCAGTTCTTC.

The chain joins TRBV5-1 to TRBJ1-1, with 10 bases matching TRBD1. This CDR3 has 14 residues. Germline CDR1 is SGHRS and CDR2 is YFSETQ. V lost 4 bases to trimming and J lost 11 bases; unmatched junction nucleotides: 11. The CDR3 nucleotides are TGCGCCAGCAGCACGGGACAGGGGCTTCGAGAGGCTTTCTTT. This translates into CASSTGQGLREAFF. The full variable domain, its missing parts supplied by reference TRBV5-1 and TRBJ1-1, is KAGVTQTPRYLIKTRGQQVTLSCSPISGHRSVSWYQQTPGQGLQFLFEYFSETQRNKGNFPGRFSGRQFSNSRSEMNVSTLELGDSALYLCASSTGQGLREAFFGQGTRLTVV.

The chain combines TRBV7-6 with TRBJ2-7, with TRBD1 matching over 7 bases. The CDR3 contains 15 residues. After removal of 1 base from V and 3 bases from J, the junction contained 6 bases not matched to a gene. Germline V gives CDR1 SGHVS, CDR2 FNYEAQ. The chain's CDR3 is CASSLGSGQIYEQYF. The DNA of the CDR3 is TGTGCCAGCAGCTTAGGTTCGGGACAGATCTACGAGCAGTACTTC.

This chain connects TRBV18 to TRBJ2-7, with 7 nucleotides matching TRBD2. Germline CDR1 and CDR2: KGHSH and LQKENI. CDR3 length: 14 amino acids. After removal of 4 bases from V and 1 base from J, the junction contained 4 bases not matched to a gene. This CDR3 reads CASSREGSSYEQYF. As DNA, the CDR3 is TGTGCCAGCTCACGGGAGGGTAGTTCCTACGAGCAGTACTTC.

The genes are TRBV12-3 or TRBV12-4 and TRBJ2-5, with 8 bases identical to TRBD1. The CDR3 covers 16 residues. The ends lost 0 bases at V and 5 bases at J; junction bases unmatched: 8. The CDR3 spells CASSLAQGAKKETQYF. The DNA for the CDR3 is TGTGCCAGCAGTTTAGCGCAGGGGGCGAAAAAGGAGACCCAGTACTTC.

The chain uses TRBV3-1 and TRBJ1-5; D is unresolved. Trimming removed 1 base at V and 4 bases at J, with 8 bases between. The germline gives CDR1 LGHDT, CDR2 YNNKEL (reference sequence). The CDR3 runs to 14 residues. In nucleotides, the CDR3 is TGTGCCAGCAGCCAAGGCAGGTTGAATCAGCCCCAGCATTTT. It specifies CASSQGRLNQPQHF.

This chain links TRBV28 with TRBJ1-5; TRBD1 might be the D (6 bases). Trimming shortened V by 6 bases and J by 3 bases, and 15 bases separated the two germline ends. Germline V gives CDR1 MDHEN, CDR2 SYDVKM. This CDR3 is built from 15 residues. DNA of the CDR3: TGTGCCAGCAGGCGAAACAGGGCAATCAATCAGCCCCAGCATTTT. Protein sequence: CASRRNRAINQPQHF. Full variable domain (outside the CDR3, taken from reference TRBV28 and TRBJ1-5): DVKVTQSSRYLVKRTGEKVFLECVQDMDHENMFWYRQDPGLGLRLIYFSYDVKMKEKGDIPEGYSVSREKKERFSLILESASTNQTSMYLCASRRNRAINQPQHFGDGTRLSIL.

V is TRBV19 and J is TRBJ2-7; TRBD1 matches 7 bases. Germline V gene data show CDR1 as LNHDA and CDR2 as SQIVND (reference sequence). V shed 2 bases, J shed 3 bases, and the junction held 4 bases outside the gene matches. This CDR3 has 14 residues. The DNA of the CDR3 is TGTGCCAGTAGTATAACAGGGGCCTACTACGAGCAGTACTTC. Its protein product is CASSITGAYYEQYF.

This clonotype was detected only a few times. The chain couples TRBV19 to TRBJ2-7; D call uncertain. Germline V gene data show CDR1 as LNHDA and CDR2 as SQIVND (reference sequence). V lost 6 bases and J lost 3, with 12 bases in between. This CDR3 spans 13 amino acids. The CDR3 loop reads CASRSHDNYEQYF. CDR3 DNA sequence: TGTGCCAGTAGGAGCCATGACAACTACGAGCAGTACTTC.

This chain uses TRBV20-1 with TRBJ2-3; a weak D match, TRBD2 (6 bases). V gave up 6 bases and J gave up 5 bases, with 12 bases separating them. The CDR3 runs 12 residues. The germline V gene has CDR1 DFQATT and CDR2 SNEGSKA (reference sequence). The CDR3 DNA follows: TGCAGTGCCAAGCTAGCGCTAGATACGCAGTATTTT. It codes for CSAKLALDTQYF.

This clonotype was detected only a few times. The chain recombines TRBV7-3 with TRBJ2-1, with 16 positions matching TRBD2. The CDR3 extends over 19 amino acids. CDR1 and CDR2 (germline): SGHTA, FQGTGA. Germline trimming cut 6 bases from V and 6 bases from J; bases unmatched to any gene: 14. CDR3 region: CASRLQGIGTSGGVNEQFF. In DNA, the CDR3 is TGTGCCAGCAGACTACAGGGTATAGGGACTAGCGGGGGGGTCAATGAGCAGTTCTTC.

The V call is TRBV14, the J call TRBJ2-2, with D possibly matching TRBD2 (5 bases). The CDR3 runs 14 residues. Germline CDR1 and CDR2: SGHDN and FVKESK. Trimming stripped 0 bases from V and 6 bases from J, with 8 bases between. The CDR3 region has the DNA TGTGCCAGCAGCCAAGATCGGGGTCCCGGGGAGCTGTTTTTT. As protein: CASSQDRGPGELFF.

The chain employs TRBV15 and TRBJ2-3; D is possibly TRBD2 (6 bases). The CDR3 is 15 residues long. The germline V gene encodes CDR1 LNHNV and CDR2 YYDKDF (reference sequence). Trimming took off 6 bases at V and 1 base at J, with 14 bases between the two ends. The CDR3 region is CATSRLGGGTDTQYF. CDR3 nucleotide sequence: TGTGCCACCAGTCGGCTCGGAGGGGGCACAGATACGCAGTATTTT.

The chain couples TRBV5-4 to TRBJ2-5; 12 positions match TRBD1. From germline, CDR1 is SGHNT and CDR2 YYREEE (reference sequence). The CDR3 consists of 20 residues. J was trimmed by 0 bases and V by 0 bases; bases with no gene match: 12. CDR3 nucleotides: TGTGCCAGCAGCTTGGTCGGTGGGACAGGGGGCGCACCGGACCAAGAGACCCAGTACTTC. Protein sequence: CASSLVGGTGGAPDQETQYF.

This clonotype has a handful of counts. The chain joins TRBV12-3 or TRBV12-4 to TRBJ1-6, with D perhaps matching TRBD1 (6 bases). The V gene lost 5 bases and the J gene lost 8 bases, with 10 bases spanning the gap. CDR3 length: 13 amino acids. The CDR3 here is CASSDRSYSPLHF. CDR3 DNA: TGTGCCAGCAGTGACAGGTCGTATTCACCCCTCCACTTT.

This clonotype was counted only a few times. The V gene is TRBV4-2, the J gene TRBJ2-1; TRBD1 agrees at 7 bases. The CDR3 runs 14 residues. CDR1 is LGHNA, CDR2 YNFKEQ, per germline. Trimming cost V 4 bases and J 5 bases; bases outside gene matches: 5. This chain's CDR3 is CASSRRQGHNEQFF. The CDR3 nucleotides are TGTGCCAGCAGCCGCCGACAGGGCCACAATGAGCAGTTCTTC.

Ten or more counts support this clonotype. The gene calls are TRBV11-2 and TRBJ2-7, with 8 bases lining up with TRBD2. This CDR3 comprises 18 residues. V trimming: 5 bases; J trimming: 0 bases; junction bases outside the gene matches: 15. CDR1 is SGHAT and CDR2 is FQNNGV in the germline V gene. This CDR3 reads CASSPIERERGSSYEQYF. The CDR3 coding sequence is TGTGCCAGCAGCCCGATCGAAAGGGAGCGGGGGAGCTCCTACGAGCAGTACTTC.

In its sample, this clonotype was seen many times. The chain employs TRBV5-1 and TRBJ2-7, with unresolved D. The germline V and J ends were trimmed by 4 bases and 0 bases, with 14 bases remaining between them. The CDR3 has 15 amino acids. Per germline, CDR1 SGHRS and CDR2 YFSETQ. CDR3 in DNA: TGCGCCAGCAGCGTCACAGCGATAAGCTCCTACGAGCAGTACTTC. Amino acid sequence: CASSVTAISSYEQYF. Full variable domain (remainder filled in from reference TRBV5-1 and TRBJ2-7): KAGVTQTPRYLIKTRGQQVTLSCSPISGHRSVSWYQQTPGQGLQFLFEYFSETQRNKGNFPGRFSGRQFSNSRSEMNVSTLELGDSALYLCASSVTAISSYEQYFGPGTRLTVT.

This clonotype was counted a few times. The V and J genes are TRBV5-6 and TRBJ2-3; 8 bases match TRBD2. Germline V gene sequence: CDR1 SGHDT, CDR2 YYEEEE. The CDR3 extends over 16 amino acids. Germline trimming cut 2 bases from V and 0 bases from J; bases unmatched to any gene: 5. The DNA for the CDR3 is TGTGCCAGCAGCTTCTCGCGGGGGGTTAGCACAGATACGCAGTATTTT. This codes for CASSFSRGVSTDTQYF.

In this sample, this clonotype turned up a few times. In DNA form, the CDR3 reads TGCGCCAGCAGCCTCGTCGGCCCAGGAGGCTACACCTTC. The encoded protein is CASSLVGPGGYTF. V gene TRBV5-1 combines with J gene TRBJ1-2; no firm D call. Trimming took 4 bases from V and 8 from J, leaving 15 bases between them. The germline gives CDR1 SGHRS, CDR2 YFSETQ. This CDR3 region has 13 residues.